These 13 T cell receptor beta chains share one sample of origin, sequenced in a study of T cells in women clearing cervical HPV infection listed by TCRdb under 2018. Library construction relied on the immunoSEQ multiplex PCR assay. Here the immuneACCESS table is served through TCRdb, limited to in-frame sequences with V and J called. Missing clones are a known gap in these copies; in checked studies unresolved V genes cover under half, and the rest lacks a known reason. Per the sample table, the count is roughly 35,000 clones. Of the sample, 1.6% is held by the ten largest clones. Sequenced: blood buffy coat. Receptors were obtained from a woman between 18 and 70 years old with a cervical HPV16 infection that either progressed to CIN3+ or cleared (not recorded which).

A note on this clone: The read ends 3 residues before the CDR3 terminus; that terminus is restored from the germline J gene. The chain has TRBV28 and TRBJ2-3, with 9 positions matching TRBD2. V lost 1 base and J lost 4; bases outside the gene matches: 6. There are 16 residues in the CDR3. Germline CDR1 reads MDHEN; CDR2 reads SYDVKM. The CDR3 loop is CASSLYGGRVADTQYF. Incomplete CDR3 DNA: TGTGCCAGCAGTTTATACGGCGGGAGGGTTGCAGATACG. Combining the CDR3 with reference TRBV28 and TRBJ2-3 gives the whole variable domain DVKVTQSSRYLVKRTGEKVFLECVQDMDHENMFWYRQDPGLGLRLIYFSYDVKMKEKGDIPEGYSVSREKKERFSLILESASTNQTSMYLCASSLYGGRVADTQYFGPGTRLTVL.

As for this clone: The CDR3 end falls 3 residues outside the read, so it is completed with the germline J gene. V gene TRBV6-1 combines with J gene TRBJ2-6; TRBD2 matches at 7 bases. Germline CDR1 reads MNHNS; CDR2 reads SASEGT. The CDR3 is 18 residues long. V was pared by 2 bases and J by 2 bases, with 9 bases of the junction left unmatched. The CDR3 DNA, read in part, is TGTGCCAGCAGTGAAAGGTTACGGGGGGAAGCTGGGGCCAACGTC. Translated, it gives CASSERLRGEAGANV. The entire CDR3 is CASSERLRGEAGANVLTF.

In regard to this clone: Sequencing ends 3 residues short of the CDR3 end; the germline J gene provides the rest. The chain is built from TRBV2 and TRBJ2-7, with 8 positions matching TRBD1. CDR3 length equals 14 residues. Trimming at V came to 8 bases and at J to 3 bases, leaving 9 bases not matched to a gene. Per germline, CDR1 SNHLY and CDR2 FYNNEI. The CDR3 bases that were read are TGTGCCAGCTCCGGGGGACAGGCCTACTACGAG. The encoded protein is CASSGGQAYYE. The whole CDR3 sequence reads CASSGGQAYYEQYF.

Concerning this clone itself: The observed sequence ends 3 residues before the CDR3 terminus, with the missing tail filled in from the germline J gene. The chain recombines TRBV2 with TRBJ2-3, with D possibly TRBD1 on 6 matching bases. Trimming shortened V by 3 bases and J by 1 base, and 11 bases separated the two germline ends. Germline values: CDR1 SNHLY, CDR2 FYNNEI. The CDR3 sequence is 15 residues long. This CDR3 reads CASSDLGAGTDTQYF. CDR3 DNA, as far as it was read: TGTGCCAGCAGTGATCTGGGGGCAGGCACAGATACG.

Notes on this clone: The CDR3 extends 3 residues past the end of the read, so its final part is completed from the germline J gene. V gene TRBV7-6 combines with J gene TRBJ2-7, with 8 positions matching TRBD1. The CDR3 spans 16 residues. Germline loops: CDR1 SGHVS, CDR2 FNYEAQ. The V and J ends lost 0 bases and 2 bases, in that order; junction bases with no gene match: 6. The covered CDR3 bases are TGTGCCAGCAGCTTAGCAGCGACAGGGGTTCCCTACGAG. Amino acids: CASSLAATGVPYE. The full CDR3 is CASSLAATGVPYEQYF.

With respect to this clone: Coverage ceases 3 residues before the CDR3 finishes, and the germline J gene fills in the end. The chain joins TRBV19 to TRBJ1-1, with TRBD1 identical over 7 bases. Trimming took 7 bases from V and 1 from J; bases not matched to a gene: 6. There are 14 residues in the CDR3. Germline V gene data show CDR1 as LNHDA and CDR2 as SQIVND (reference sequence). This CDR3 reads CASKGGQTNTEAFF. The covered CDR3 bases are TGTGCCAGTAAGGGGGGACAGACGAACACTGAA.

Of note for this clone: Sequencing ends 3 residues short of the CDR3 end; the germline J gene provides the rest. The chain links TRBV20-1 to TRBJ2-1; D not certain. The CDR3 is 11 amino acids. Germline CDR1 is DFQATT and CDR2 is SNEGSKA (reference sequence). V was pared by 6 bases and J by 8 bases, with 11 bases between. Partial CDR3 DNA: TGCAGTGCCCCTTACCACTATGAG. Its protein is CSAPYHYE. The complete CDR3 protein is CSAPYHYEQFF.

As regards this clone: The sequenced fragment ends 3 residues before the CDR3 boundary, so the rest is inferred from the germline J gene. V and J are TRBV20-1 and TRBJ1-2; no firm D call. Germline V gene lookup returns CDR1 DFQATT and CDR2 SNEGSKA (reference sequence). This CDR3 spans 13 amino acids. CDR3 protein: CSARVSLPAGYTF. The CDR3 DNA, read in part, is TGCAGTGCTAGAGTCAGCCTACCAGCGGGC.

A note on this clone: The read ends 3 residues early relative to the CDR3; the germline J gene fills the gap. This sequence joins TRBV6-2 or TRBV6-3 and TRBJ2-1, with D perhaps assigned TRBD1 or TRBD2 (6 bases each). The CDR3 is 15 residues long. V lost 5 bases, J lost 0 bases, and 11 bases lay in between. Germline CDR1 reads MNHEY; CDR2 reads SVGEGT. The covered CDR3 bases are TGTGCCAGCAGTCCCGGAGGGGGCTCCTACAATGAG. Residues: CASSPGGGSYNE. The whole CDR3 sequence is CASSPGGGSYNEQFF.

Worth noting for this clone: The read finishes 3 residues shy of the CDR3 end, and the germline J gene is used to complete it. The rearrangement uses TRBV5-1 and TRBJ1-6, with D possibly matching TRBD1 (5 bases). CDR3 length: 15 residues. Looked up from germline, CDR1 is SGHRS and CDR2 is YFSETQ. V dropped 3 bases and J dropped 5 bases, with 12 bases sitting between them. Partial CDR3 DNA: TGCGCCAGCAGCTATGAGGGACTAAATAATTCACCC. Encoded protein: CASSYEGLNNSP. The CDR3, in full, reads CASSYEGLNNSPLHF.

In regard to this clone: The CDR3 end is not reached by the read, which stops 3 residues before it; the germline J gene fills it in. The rearrangement joins TRBV2 to TRBJ1-4, with TRBD1 identical over 8 bases. The CDR3 spans 14 residues. Germline V gene data show CDR1 as SNHLY and CDR2 as FYNNEI. The DNA read from the CDR3 is TGTGCCAGCAGTGAAAACAGGGGGAATTCACCA. Translating it yields CASSENRGNSP. The entire CDR3 protein is CASSENRGNSPLFF.

For this clone: Coverage ceases 3 residues before the CDR3 finishes, and the germline J gene fills in the end. The chain combines TRBV5-1 with TRBJ2-2; 10 bases align to TRBD2. The CDR3 has 19 amino acids. Germline V lookup: CDR1 SGHRS, CDR2 YFSETQ. Trimming cost V 0 bases and J 0 bases; bases outside gene matches: 8. CDR3 amino acids: CASSLEPSGGYTNTGELFF. The sequenced part of the CDR3 DNA is TGCGCCAGCAGCTTGGAACCTAGCGGGGGTTATACGAACACCGGGGAG.

Concerning this clone itself: The CDR3 end lies 3 residues beyond the end of the read and is filled in from the germline J gene. The V gene is TRBV5-4, the J gene TRBJ1-1; TRBD1 might be the D (6 bases). The CDR3 length is 16 residues. The V gene's germline CDR1 is SGHNT and CDR2 YYREEE (reference sequence). Here the CDR3 reads CASSSDNRAAFGEAFF. The part of the CDR3 DNA that was read is TGTGCCAGCAGCTCTGACAACAGGGCAGCCTTCGGCGAG.